This T cell receptor beta chain was recorded in a study of beta chain features in type 1 diabetes. Reverse transcribing all isolated RNA meant expressed TCRB transcripts were sequenced. The assay was immunoSEQ multiplex PCR, and TCRdb's table has in-frame clones only and misses some. The sample holds approximately 170,000 clones; less than 9.5% are singletons and the top ten take about 1%. To note about this clone: Its antigen is unknown.

V lost 2 bases and J 3 bases, leaving 16 bases between the germline ends. The CDR3 totals 16 residues. Germline V lookup: CDR1 SGDLS, CDR2 YYNGEE. Study-wide points: Moderate but significant shortening of TCRB CDR3s was recorded in all four CD4+ subsets from Type 1 diabetes patients.

The chain joins TRBV9 to TRBJ2-3, with D tentatively TRBD2 (5 bases). The specimen was central memory CD4+ T cells from blood. The sequence was obtained from a woman aged 40 to 50 with type 1 diabetes. The DNA for the CDR3 is TGTGCCAGCAGCGTCACGGGCGGGTTAGCTACAGATACGCAGTATTTT. The encoded protein is CASSVTGGLATDTQYF.